The 5 T cell receptor beta chains given below trace back to one sample, sequenced in a study of T cells after yellow fever vaccination. TCRdb processed the 5' RACE reads anew with MiXCR; each CDR3 protein has one entry. In the table there are approximately 120,000 distinct CDR3 sequences, more than 7.5% of which are singletons. The sequences come from CD8+ T cells sorted from PBMCs, collected on the day of the yellow fever booster vaccination. These receptors came from a young man who received the YFV17D yellow fever vaccine.

This clonotype was recorded many times. The chain is built from TRBV29-1 and TRBJ2-5; D remains unclear. CDR1 is SQVTM and CDR2 is ANQGSEA in the germline V gene. The CDR3 is made up of 12 amino acids. Trimming shortened V by 4 bases and J by 2 bases, and 8 bases separated the two germline ends. The CDR3 DNA reads as TGCAGCGTTGTTGGGCAGCAAGAGACCCAGTACTTC. Its translation is CSVVGQQETQYF.

V and J are TRBV12-3 or TRBV12-4 and TRBJ2-7; no clear D. Trimming stripped 2 bases from V and 5 bases from J, with 7 bases between. The CDR3 loop spans 12 amino acids. The CDR3 sequence is CASSLNYDEQYF. For the CDR3, the DNA is TGTGCCAGCAGTTTAAACTACGACGAGCAGTACTTC.

This clonotype was seen only a few times. The rearrangement links TRBV19 to TRBJ2-1; D is unclear. The ends were cut back, 4 bases at V and 5 bases at J, with 9 bases in the middle. Germline values: CDR1 LNHDA, CDR2 SQIVND (reference sequence). This CDR3 is 13 amino acids long. CDR3 protein: CASSTTLNNEQFF. The CDR3 DNA reads TGTGCCAGTAGTACGACACTTAACAATGAGCAGTTCTTC.

V is TRBV12-3 or TRBV12-4 and J is TRBJ2-7, with D unclear. V dropped 8 bases and J dropped 0 bases, with 11 bases sitting between them. CDR3 length: 13 amino acids. This CDR3 is CASRARNSYEQYF. CDR3 sequence (DNA): TGTGCCAGCCGGGCCCGGAACTCCTACGAGCAGTACTTC.

This rearrangement joins TRBV29-1 to TRBJ1-5, with 7 bases aligning to TRBD1. The CDR3 is made up of 12 amino acids. With 5 bases clipped from V and 6 bases from J, the junction kept 4 bases outside the gene matches. Germline CDR1 and CDR2: SQVTM and ANQGSEA. The CDR3 nucleotides read TGCAGCGTTACAGGGGCAGGTCAGCCCCAGCATTTT. It translates to CSVTGAGQPQHF.